This entry is about one T cell receptor beta chain. Presentation of ophthalmopathy in the donors involved moderate-to-severe activity, CAS ≥3, NOSPECS ≥4 and a duration under 3 months. The sample comes from a study of Graves' ophthalmopathy and Graves' hyperthyroidism. Across the study: At initial diagnosis, peripheral blood was obtained, and this preceded any treatment.

This CDR3 comprises 13 residues. Trimming stripped 8 bases from V and 0 bases from J, with 8 bases between. The germline gives CDR1 SGHTA, CDR2 FQGNSA. Amplification from RNA transcripts yielded the TCR beta CDR3 regions. First-round RT-PCR relied on HTBI primers, and a second-round multiplex PCR came next. MiXCR, run by TCRdb on the multiplex PCR reads, gives a single entry per CDR3 protein. The sample consists of around 340,000 distinct CDR3 sequences, 15% to 20% of them appearing once. V is TRBV7-2 and J is TRBJ1-3, with D unclear. The source is an adult man with Graves' ophthalmopathy. What was sequenced was peripheral blood. Here the CDR3 DNA reads TGTGCCAGCGGGCGCAGCTCTGGAAACACCATATATTTT. This sequence encodes CASGRSSGNTIYF.